These 2 T cell receptor beta chains originate from one sample sequenced in a study of T cells in Graves' hyperthyroidism and ophthalmopathy. Researchers took RNA transcripts and amplified the TCR beta CDR3 regions from them. HTBI primers were employed in a first-round RT-PCR of the TCR CDR3. Each CDR3 protein is one row after TCRdb ran MiXCR on the multiplex PCR reads. The table shows about 720,000 distinct CDR3 sequences, with about a sixth occurring only once. The sequencing input was blood. The receptors were gathered from a man aged 18 to 30 with Graves' hyperthyroidism.

The rearrangement links TRBV7-2 to TRBJ2-1; possibly TRBD1 or TRBD2 for D (5 bases each). V was cut by 5 bases and J by 2 bases, with 13 bases left in between. The CDR3 runs 15 residues. Germline V gene lookup returns CDR1 SGHTA and CDR2 FQGNSA. The CDR3 sequence: CASSTEGRAYNEQFF. CDR3 coding DNA: TGTGCCAGCAGCACAGAGGGACGGGCCTACAATGAGCAGTTCTTC.

This clonotype was counted ten times or more. The chain carries TRBV5-1 and TRBJ1-1; 7 bases match TRBD1. The germline CDR1 and CDR2 sequences are SGHRS and YFSETQ. The CDR3 runs to 15 residues. V lost 4 bases and J lost 1; bases outside the gene matches: 7. CDR3 loop: CASSLAGQANTEAFF. The CDR3 DNA sequence: TGCGCCAGCAGCCTTGCCGGACAGGCGAACACTGAAGCTTTCTTT.